Shown below are 26 T cell receptor beta chains from a single sample sequenced in a study of somatic mutations in cytotoxic T cells in rheumatoid arthritis. Clones were read by immunoSEQ multiplex PCR, and TCRdb kept only the in-frame ones, dropping some. The sample lists more than 13,000 clones; around 70% were seen once. Sequenced material: CD8+ T cells sorted from blood. The receptor source for this set is an adult with rheumatoid arthritis.

V usage is TRBV7-9 and J usage is TRBJ2-7, with TRBD2 as a possible D gene (5 bases). Trimming removed 5 bases at V and 5 bases at J, with 19 bases between. This CDR3 has 15 residues. Germline loops: CDR1 SEHNR, CDR2 FQNEAQ (reference sequence). CDR3 in amino acids: CASSQTSIAPHEQYF. In nucleotides, the CDR3 is TGTGCCAGCAGCCAAACTAGTATAGCTCCCCACGAGCAGTACTTC.

The chain recombines TRBV6-1 with TRBJ2-1; 10 nucleotides agree with TRBD1. J gave up 4 bases and V 8 bases, and 2 bases lay outside the gene matches. From germline, CDR1 is MNHNS and CDR2 SASEGT. CDR3 length: 13 amino acids. For the CDR3, the DNA is TGTGCCAGCGGACAGGGGGGTTACAATGAGCAGTTCTTC. Residues: CASGQGGYNEQFF.

This chain links TRBV10-3 with TRBJ2-3, with 13 bases identical to TRBD2. Germline assignment: CDR1 ENHRY and CDR2 SYGVKD. V trimming: 2 bases; J trimming: 2 bases; junction bases outside the gene matches: 10. The CDR3 has 19 amino acids. The CDR3, as DNA: TGTGCCATCAGTGAGCCCGCCGGGGGACTAGCGGGGTACACAGATACGCAGTATTTT. This codes for CAISEPAGGLAGYTDTQYF.

This rearrangement joins TRBV7-9 to TRBJ1-4; no reliable D call. Germline V gene lookup returns CDR1 SEHNR and CDR2 FQNEAQ (reference sequence). This CDR3 spans 13 amino acids. Trimming took off 5 bases at V and 8 bases at J, with 12 bases between the two ends. As DNA, the CDR3 is TGTGCCAGCAGCCCCCCCTTGGGGGAAAAACTGTTTTTT. Translated: CASSPPLGEKLFF.

This clone was seen more than once but under ten times. The chain carries TRBV4-1 and TRBJ2-5, with D perhaps TRBD2 (6 bases). V lost 2 bases, J lost 10 bases, and 14 bases lay in between. Germline V gene sequence: CDR1 MGHRA, CDR2 YSYEKL. The CDR3 length is 13 residues. The CDR3: CASSQPMGGVQYF. The CDR3 DNA sequence: TGCGCCAGCAGCCAACCTATGGGCGGGGTCCAGTACTTC.

CDR3: CASSSRGAATNTGELFF. As DNA, the CDR3 is TGTGCCAGCAGCTCCCGGGGCGCCGCTACGAACACCGGGGAGCTGTTTTTT. V and J are TRBV11-2 and TRBJ2-2, with D tentatively TRBD1 or TRBD2 (5 bases each). V lost 4 bases and J 0 bases, leaving 15 bases between the germline ends. The CDR3 runs to 17 residues. Germline CDR1 and CDR2: SGHAT and FQNNGV.

J is TRBJ1-5 and V is TRBV7-7, with a tentative D call TRBD1 (5 bases). Trimming removed 5 bases from V and 3 bases from J, with 23 bases in between. The CDR3 runs to 18 residues. Per germline, CDR1 SSHAT and CDR2 FNYEAQ (reference sequence). The CDR3 coding sequence is TGTGCCAGCAGCCCCACCCTCCGGGGCGACAGCTCCAATCAGCCCCAGCATTTT. It encodes CASSPTLRGDSSNQPQHF.

V and J are TRBV11-2 and TRBJ2-2; 7 nucleotides agree with TRBD1. V lost 6 bases to trimming and J lost 5 bases; unmatched junction nucleotides: 6. Germline lookup yields CDR1 SGHAT and CDR2 FQNNGV. The CDR3 loop spans 14 amino acids. CDR3 region: CASRFSGGTGELFF. Here the CDR3 DNA reads TGTGCCAGCAGGTTTTCAGGGGGAACCGGGGAGCTGTTTTTT.

The chain combines TRBV4-1 with TRBJ1-2; D gene uncertain. The CDR3 covers 15 residues. Trimming stripped 0 bases from V and 5 bases from J, with 13 bases between. Germline CDR1 and CDR2: MGHRA and YSYEKL. The CDR3 DNA follows: TGCGCCAGCAGCCAAGATACCGGGATATTGTATGGCTACACCTTC. Amino acid sequence: CASSQDTGILYGYTF.

V is TRBV4-3 and J is TRBJ1-4; TRBD1 agrees at 8 bases. This CDR3 has 20 amino acids. V lost 0 bases to trimming and J lost 3 bases; unmatched junction nucleotides: 15. The V gene's germline CDR1 is LGHNA and CDR2 YSLEER. The CDR3 here is CASSQEVAHSLTGANEKLFF. Written as DNA, the CDR3 is TGCGCCAGCAGCCAAGAGGTGGCCCACTCCCTGACAGGGGCTAATGAAAAACTGTTTTTT.

The CDR3 nucleotides read TGTGCCAGCAGCTTGGGGCAGGCCTCCTACGAGCAGTACTTC. It encodes CASSLGQASYEQYF. The chain carries TRBV5-6 and TRBJ2-7; D is unresolved. Germline assignment: CDR1 SGHDT and CDR2 YYEEEE. V was shortened by 0 bases and J by 0 bases, with 7 bases between the two germline ends. CDR3 length: 14 residues.

The chain has TRBV30 and TRBJ2-1, with D perhaps being TRBD1 or TRBD2 (5 bases each). Germline loops: CDR1 GTSNPN, CDR2 SVGIG (reference sequence). This CDR3 contains 15 residues. V was cut by 4 bases and J by 7 bases, with 20 bases left in between. In DNA, the CDR3 is TGTGCCTGGACAGGGTGGCGGGCCCCGGGGAATGAGCAGTTCTTC. Translated: CAWTGWRAPGNEQFF.

The chain combines TRBV7-9 with TRBJ1-1; D may be TRBD1 (5 bases). Trimming removed 3 bases at V and 1 base at J, with 12 bases between. The germline CDR1 and CDR2 sequences are SEHNR and FQNEAQ (reference sequence). The CDR3 has 15 amino acids. The CDR3 loop reads CASSFRAGTNTEAFF. CDR3 in DNA: TGTGCCAGCAGCTTTCGTGCAGGGACGAACACTGAAGCTTTCTTT.

The chain recombines TRBV29-1 with TRBJ2-2; D is possibly TRBD1 (5 bases). Germline loops: CDR1 SQVTM, CDR2 ANQGSEA. Deletions cut 5 bases from V and 4 bases from J, with 23 bases between. The CDR3 contains 17 residues. CDR3 protein: CSVQIEGAVPSTGELFF. The CDR3, as DNA: TGCAGCGTTCAAATCGAAGGGGCGGTTCCGAGCACCGGGGAGCTGTTTTTT.

The chain uses TRBV11-2 and TRBJ2-5, with no clear D. The CDR3 covers 16 residues. Trimming removed 2 bases from V and 5 bases from J, with 18 bases in between. The V gene's germline CDR1 is SGHAT and CDR2 FQNNGV. CDR3 coding DNA: TGTGCCAGCAGCTTAAACTTTCCGGCCCCGAGGGAGACCCAGTACTTC. Protein product: CASSLNFPAPRETQYF.

The chain links TRBV19 to TRBJ2-7, with D uncertain. Germline V gives CDR1 LNHDA, CDR2 SQIVND (reference sequence). CDR3 length: 14 amino acids. The germline V and J ends were trimmed by 0 bases and 7 bases, with 13 bases remaining between them. The CDR3 reads CASSIDGSNPEQYF. The CDR3 DNA is TGTGCCAGTAGTATAGACGGCAGCAACCCGGAGCAGTACTTC.

The V call is TRBV4-3, the J call TRBJ2-2; D unclear. CDR1 is LGHNA and CDR2 is YSLEER in the germline V gene. Between the trimmed V and J ends, which lost 0 bases and 1 base, there was a span of 9 bases. The CDR3 consists of 16 residues. CDR3 bases: TGCGCCAGCAGCCAAGATTGGGCGGTGAACACCGGGGAGCTGTTTTTT. The encoded protein is CASSQDWAVNTGELFF.

This chain links TRBV27 with TRBJ2-4; 8 nucleotides agree with TRBD2. The ends lost 4 bases at V and 3 bases at J; junction bases unmatched: 2. The CDR3 runs 14 residues. Germline V CDR1 and CDR2: MNHEY, SMNVEV (reference sequence). CDR3 in DNA: TGTGCCAGCAGTTCGGGGGGGGGCAAAAACATTCAGTACTTC. This encodes CASSSGGGKNIQYF.

The chain is built from TRBV7-9 and TRBJ1-1; no firm D call. Trimming stripped 3 bases from V and 1 base from J, with 9 bases between. CDR1 is SEHNR, CDR2 FQNEAQ, per germline (reference sequence). This CDR3 has 14 residues. This CDR3 is CASSFPGPNTEAFF. Written as DNA, the CDR3 is TGTGCCAGCAGCTTTCCCGGGCCGAACACTGAAGCTTTCTTT.

This clone is judged medium-sized (0.01 to 0.1%). The chain joins TRBV5-4 to TRBJ2-7; D not certain. Trimming pared 0 bases from V and 2 bases from J, leaving 6 bases between. CDR3 size: 13 residues. Looked up from germline, CDR1 is SGHNT and CDR2 is YYREEE (reference sequence). CDR3 loop: CASSLEAAYEQYF. The DNA for the CDR3 is TGTGCCAGCAGCTTGGAGGCAGCCTACGAGCAGTACTTC. Variable domain in full (rest from reference TRBV5-4 and TRBJ2-7): ETGVTQSPTHLIKTRGQQVTLRCSSQSGHNTVSWYQQALGQGPQFIFQYYREEENGRGNFPPRFSGLQFPNYSSELNVNALELDDSALYLCASSLEAAYEQYFGPGTRLTVT.

V gene TRBV27 combines with J gene TRBJ2-1; TRBD1 matches at 11 bases. CDR3 length equals 15 residues. Losses at the gene ends were 7 bases for V and 3 bases for J; bases not matched to a gene: 5. Per germline, CDR1 MNHEY and CDR2 SMNVEV (reference sequence). CDR3 region: CASIPGTGGYNEQFF. The CDR3 coding sequence is TGTGCCAGCATTCCCGGGACAGGGGGCTACAATGAGCAGTTCTTC.

The chain joins TRBV7-2 to TRBJ1-1, with TRBD1 identical over 9 bases. V shed 1 base, J shed 11 bases, and the junction held 5 bases outside the gene matches. CDR1 and CDR2 (germline): SGHTA, FQGNSA. The CDR3 contains 13 residues. In nucleotides, the CDR3 is TGTGCCAGCAGCTTAGTGAATGGACAGGGGGCTTTCTTT. This sequence encodes CASSLVNGQGAFF. The full variable domain, its missing parts supplied by reference TRBV7-2 and TRBJ1-1, is GAGVSQSPSNKVTEKGKDVELRCDPISGHTALYWYRQSLGQGLEFLIYFQGNSAPDKSGLPSDRFSAERTGGSVSTLTIQRTQQEDSAVYLCASSLVNGQGAFFGQGTRLTVV.

V usage is TRBV28 and J usage is TRBJ1-2, with D possibly matching TRBD1 (5 bases). The V gene's germline CDR1 is MDHEN and CDR2 SYDVKM. The CDR3 is 17 residues long. The V end lost 3 bases, the J end lost 0 bases, and 17 bases lay between the germline ends. The CDR3 coding sequence is TGTGCCAGCAGTTTTCCCAGGGCGCGGCAGTCTAACTATGGCTACACCTTC. It is translated as CASSFPRARQSNYGYTF.

The chain couples TRBV7-9 to TRBJ2-2; D remains unclear. V gave up 3 bases and J gave up 1 base, with 3 bases separating them. Looked up from germline, CDR1 is SEHNR and CDR2 is FQNEAQ (reference sequence). This CDR3 is 13 amino acids long. The chain's CDR3 is CASSLRNTGELFF. In DNA, the CDR3 is TGTGCCAGCAGCTTGAGGAACACCGGGGAGCTGTTTTTT.

The rearrangement uses TRBV28 and TRBJ2-3; the match to TRBD2 covers 9 bases. V lost 2 bases, J lost 6 bases, and 6 bases stayed unmatched. CDR1 is MDHEN, CDR2 SYDVKM, per germline. The CDR3 spans 15 residues. Here the CDR3 DNA reads TGTGCCAGCAGTTTAGGCGGCGGGGGGGCCGATACGCAGTATTTT. Amino acid sequence: CASSLGGGGADTQYF.

The sample holds a few counts of this clone. The V call is TRBV29-1, the J call TRBJ1-2; no clear D gene. The ends were cut back, 5 bases at V and 1 base at J, with 11 bases in the middle. This CDR3 has 13 amino acids. The germline V gene has CDR1 SQVTM and CDR2 ANQGSEA. DNA of the CDR3: TGCAGCGTTCCTGTGGCCGATAACTATGGCTACACCTTC. Residues: CSVPVADNYGYTF.